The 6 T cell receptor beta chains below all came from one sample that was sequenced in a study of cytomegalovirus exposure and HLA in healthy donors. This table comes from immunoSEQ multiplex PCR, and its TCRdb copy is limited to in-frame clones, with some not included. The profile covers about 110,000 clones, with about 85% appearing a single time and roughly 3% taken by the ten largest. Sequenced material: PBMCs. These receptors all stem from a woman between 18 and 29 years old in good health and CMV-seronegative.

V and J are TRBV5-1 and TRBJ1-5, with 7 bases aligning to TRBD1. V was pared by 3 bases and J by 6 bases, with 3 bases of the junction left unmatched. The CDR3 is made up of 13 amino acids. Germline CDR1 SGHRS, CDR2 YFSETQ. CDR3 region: CASSSTGSQPQHF. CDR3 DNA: TGCGCCAGCAGCTCGACAGGGTCTCAGCCCCAGCATTTT.

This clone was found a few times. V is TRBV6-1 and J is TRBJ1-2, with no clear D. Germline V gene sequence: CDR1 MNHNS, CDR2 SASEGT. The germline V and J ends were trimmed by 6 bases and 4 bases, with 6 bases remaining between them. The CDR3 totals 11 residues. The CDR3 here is CASSEIYGYTF. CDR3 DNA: TGTGCCAGCAGCGAGATCTATGGCTACACCTTC.

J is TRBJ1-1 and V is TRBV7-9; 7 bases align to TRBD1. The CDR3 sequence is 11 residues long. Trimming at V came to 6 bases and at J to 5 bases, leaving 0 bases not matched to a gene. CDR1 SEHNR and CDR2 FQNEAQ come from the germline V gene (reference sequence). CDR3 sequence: CASRQGTEAFF. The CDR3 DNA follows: TGTGCCAGCAGACAGGGGACTGAAGCTTTCTTT. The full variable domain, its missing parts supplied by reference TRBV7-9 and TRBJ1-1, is DTGVSQNPRHKITKRGQNVTFRCDPISEHNRLYWYRQTLGQGPEFLTYFQNEAQLEKSRLLSDRFSAERPKGSFSTLEIQRTEQGDSAMYLCASRQGTEAFFGQGTRLTVV.

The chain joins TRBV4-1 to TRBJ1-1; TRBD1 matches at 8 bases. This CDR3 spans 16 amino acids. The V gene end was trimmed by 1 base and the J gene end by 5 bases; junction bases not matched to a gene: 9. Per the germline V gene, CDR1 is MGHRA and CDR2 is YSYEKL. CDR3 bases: TGCGCCAGCAGCCAAGTGGGGACAGGAGGGAGGACTGAAGCTTTCTTT. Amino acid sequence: CASSQVGTGGRTEAFF.

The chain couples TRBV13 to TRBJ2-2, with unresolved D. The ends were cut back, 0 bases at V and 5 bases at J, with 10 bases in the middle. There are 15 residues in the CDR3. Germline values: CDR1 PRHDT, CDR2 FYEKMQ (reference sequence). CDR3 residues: CASSLGRSETGELFF. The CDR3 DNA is TGTGCCAGCAGCTTAGGCCGGAGTGAAACCGGGGAGCTGTTTTTT.

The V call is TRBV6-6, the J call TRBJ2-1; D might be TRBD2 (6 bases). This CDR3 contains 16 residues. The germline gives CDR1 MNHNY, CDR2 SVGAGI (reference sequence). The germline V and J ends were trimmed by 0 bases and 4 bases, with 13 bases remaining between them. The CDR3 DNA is TGTGCCAGCAGTTACTCGCTCAGGGCGGGGTACAATGAGCAGTTCTTC. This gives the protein CASSYSLRAGYNEQFF.